The 32 T cell receptor beta chains presented below share a single source sample, sequenced in a study of T cells in Graves' hyperthyroidism and ophthalmopathy. Researchers amplified the TCR beta CDR3 regions from RNA transcripts. Using the HTBI primer set, a first-round RT-PCR was run on the TCR CDR3. TCRdb recomputed calls from the multiplex PCR reads with MiXCR, one row per CDR3 protein. The sample has 370,000 or so distinct CDR3 sequences, 13% seen once; the top ten hold about 20%. Material for sequencing was blood. The source of these receptors is a young man with Graves' hyperthyroidism that later progressed to Graves' ophthalmopathy.

This clonotype appeared many times. V and J are TRBV7-9 and TRBJ2-2, with 7 bases aligning to TRBD1. The germline V gene encodes CDR1 SEHNR and CDR2 FQNEAQ (reference sequence). Trimming took 2 bases from V and 5 from J; bases not matched to a gene: 5. The CDR3 is 15 residues long. The CDR3: CASSLNPTGTGELFF. The CDR3 DNA reads as TGTGCCAGCAGCTTAAACCCGACAGGGACCGGGGAGCTGTTTTTT.

The rearrangement links TRBV30 to TRBJ1-3; tentatively, D is TRBD1 (6 bases). The CDR3 consists of 14 residues. V was pared by 4 bases and J by 3 bases, with 13 bases between. Germline V CDR1 and CDR2: GTSNPN, SVGIG (reference sequence). CDR3 DNA: TGTGCCTGGATGTGGGGGCCTCTTGGAAACACCATATATTTT. It codes for CAWMWGPLGNTIYF. The full variable domain, rest sourced from reference TRBV30 and TRBJ1-3, is SQTIHQWPATLVQPVGSPLSLECTVEGTSNPNLYWYRQAAGRGLQLLFYSVGIGQISSEVPQNLSASRPQDRQFILSSKKLLLSDSGFYLCAWMWGPLGNTIYFGEGSWLTVV.

This clonotype was observed many times. The genes are TRBV7-9 and TRBJ1-1; unclear D gene. V gave up 5 bases and J gave up 1 base, with 11 bases separating them. The germline V gene encodes CDR1 SEHNR and CDR2 FQNEAQ (reference sequence). The CDR3 contains 14 residues. CDR3 DNA sequence: TGTGCCAGCAGCCCCCGGGCGGCGAACACTGAAGCTTTCTTT. This gives the protein CASSPRAANTEAFF.

This clonotype was seen many times. Written as DNA, the CDR3 is TGTGCCAGCAGTTTAGGCGCGTACAATGAGCAGTTCTTC. It specifies CASSLGAYNEQFF. J is TRBJ2-1 and V is TRBV12-3 or TRBV12-4; D gene unclear. This CDR3 is 13 amino acids long. Trimming left V 1 base short and J 4 bases short, with 5 bases between.

This clonotype came up many times. The chain carries TRBV7-3 and TRBJ2-3, with a possible D match to TRBD2 (6 bases). V was trimmed by 4 bases and J by 1 base, leaving 9 bases between them. Germline V lookup: CDR1 SGHTA, CDR2 FQGTGA. The CDR3 runs to 14 residues. The CDR3 nucleotides are TGTGCCAGCAGCTCGCGGGGTCGCACAGATACGCAGTATTTT. Its translation: CASSSRGRTDTQYF.

This clonotype was seen at least ten times. The rearrangement uses TRBV7-2 and TRBJ2-3; 7 nucleotides agree with TRBD2. V shed 6 bases, J shed 8 bases, and the junction held 20 bases outside the gene matches. The germline gives CDR1 SGHTA, CDR2 FQGNSA. CDR3 length equals 17 residues. Written as DNA, the CDR3 is TGTGCCAGCAGTTTAATACTTAGCGGGCTGACGGGAAGTACGCAGTATTTT. Translated: CASSLILSGLTGSTQYF.

This chain connects TRBV12-3 or TRBV12-4 to TRBJ1-5; no reliable D call. Between the trimmed V and J ends, which lost 6 bases and 5 bases, there was a span of 11 bases. The CDR3 sequence is 13 residues long. CDR3: CASSLRAHQPQHF. CDR3 in DNA: TGTGCCAGCAGCCTAAGGGCCCATCAGCCCCAGCATTTT.

This clonotype was counted ten times or more. This rearrangement joins TRBV20-1 to TRBJ2-1; D might be TRBD2 (5 bases). CDR3 length: 15 amino acids. CDR1 is DFQATT, CDR2 SNEGSKA, per germline (reference sequence). The V gene lost 0 bases and the J gene lost 6 bases, with 15 bases spanning the gap. The CDR3 coding sequence is TGCAGTGCTAGAGATCCGGGTCTCCGGGGCAATGAGCAGTTCTTC. Residues: CSARDPGLRGNEQFF.

The chain couples TRBV3-1 to TRBJ2-7; 16 bases are a match to TRBD2. The CDR3 spans 19 residues. From germline, CDR1 is LGHDT and CDR2 YNNKEL (reference sequence). With 0 bases clipped from V and 0 bases from J, the junction kept 5 bases outside the gene matches. The CDR3 DNA is TGTGCCAGCAGCCAAGATACAGGGACTAGCGGGGGGGGCTCCTACGAGCAGTACTTC. As protein: CASSQDTGTSGGGSYEQYF.

In its sample, this clonotype was seen many times. This sequence joins TRBV20-1 and TRBJ1-5, with no clear D. Trimming took 4 bases from V and 5 from J, leaving 12 bases between them. The germline CDR1 and CDR2 sequences are DFQATT and SNEGSKA (reference sequence). This CDR3 region has 13 residues. The CDR3 protein is CSAKALLDQPQHF. CDR3 bases: TGCAGTGCTAAGGCCCTACTGGATCAGCCCCAGCATTTT.

This clonotype showed up many times. J is TRBJ1-5 and V is TRBV12-3 or TRBV12-4; D is undetermined. Between the trimmed V and J ends, which lost 4 bases and 3 bases, there was a span of 7 bases. The CDR3 covers 13 residues. DNA of the CDR3: TGTGCCAGCAGTTGGAACATCAATCAGCCCCAGCATTTT. Translation gives CASSWNINQPQHF.

This clonotype was picked up many times. The gene calls are TRBV20-1 and TRBJ2-3; D is ambiguous. The germline V and J ends were trimmed by 2 bases and 5 bases, with 11 bases remaining between them. CDR1 and CDR2 from the germline V gene are DFQATT and SNEGSKA (reference sequence). The length of the CDR3 is 13 residues. CDR3 DNA: TGCAGTGCTAGATCCCCCATGGGAGATACGCAGTATTTT. Protein: CSARSPMGDTQYF.

Comment on this clonotype: No conserved phenylalanine or tryptophan ends this CDR3, so it is likely a read error. The chain uses TRBV6-6 and TRBJ2-1, with D possibly TRBD1 on 5 matching bases. The CDR3 spans 18 residues. From germline, CDR1 is MNHNY and CDR2 SVGAGI (reference sequence). The V and J ends lost 0 bases and 2 bases respectively, with 17 bases between them. Here the CDR3 DNA reads TGTGCCAGCAGTTACTCCTCCCGACAGATCCCCACCTACAATGAGCAGTTCCTC. Its protein product is CASSYSSRQIPTYNEQFL.

There are many counts of this clonotype. DNA for the CDR3: TGTGCCAGCAGTCCGATAGCACAGGGGGCTGGAACTAATGAAAAACTGTTTTTT. This sequence encodes CASSPIAQGAGTNEKLFF. The chain carries TRBV12-3 or TRBV12-4 and TRBJ1-4; 9 bases fit TRBD1. The CDR3 spans 18 residues. Losses at the gene ends were 5 bases for V and 1 base for J; bases not matched to a gene: 11.

This clonotype was seen at least ten times. The V gene is TRBV7-9, the J gene TRBJ1-1, with no clear D. Trimming cost V 0 bases and J 3 bases, with 8 bases left between them. CDR3 size: 14 residues. CDR1 is SEHNR and CDR2 is FQNEAQ in the germline V gene (reference sequence). The CDR3 here is CASSLADTYTEAFF. CDR3 DNA sequence: TGTGCCAGCAGCTTAGCCGACACTTACACTGAAGCTTTCTTT.

At least ten counts were recorded for this clonotype. The chain has TRBV5-1 and TRBJ1-1; no reliable D call. The V end lost 0 bases, the J end lost 4 bases, and 10 bases lay between the germline ends. Germline V gene lookup returns CDR1 SGHRS and CDR2 YFSETQ. The CDR3 runs 14 residues. The DNA for the CDR3 is TGCGCCAGCAGCTTGGGAGTCGGGGTCACTGAAGCTTTCTTT. Its protein product is CASSLGVGVTEAFF.

At least ten counts were recorded for this clonotype. The rearrangement uses TRBV7-8 and TRBJ2-7; TRBD1 aligns across 9 bases. The CDR3 is made up of 15 amino acids. Germline V lookup: CDR1 SGHVS, CDR2 FQNEAQ. Losses at the gene ends were 2 bases for V and 3 bases for J; bases not matched to a gene: 5. The CDR3 sequence is CASSLRDRAFYEQYF. The CDR3 bases are TGTGCCAGCAGCTTACGGGACAGGGCTTTCTACGAGCAGTACTTC.

This clonotype was observed many times. V gene TRBV6-1 combines with J gene TRBJ1-5, with a weak D call TRBD1 (6 bases). The germline V gene encodes CDR1 MNHNS and CDR2 SASEGT. V was cut by 2 bases and J by 3 bases, with 14 bases left in between. This CDR3 is built from 16 residues. CDR3 bases: TGTGCCAGCAGTGAACGTAGGCAGGGGCACAATCAGCCCCAGCATTTT. Amino acid sequence: CASSERRQGHNQPQHF.

V and J are TRBV20-1 and TRBJ1-2; 8 nucleotides line up with TRBD1. The J segment lost 2 bases and the V segment lost 0 bases, leaving 5 bases of the junction unmatched. This CDR3 has 15 residues. Germline CDR1 DFQATT, CDR2 SNEGSKA (reference sequence). The CDR3 reads CSARDVRTGNYGYTF. CDR3 in DNA: TGCAGTGCTAGAGATGTCAGGACAGGGAACTATGGCTACACCTTC.

The genes are TRBV19 and TRBJ1-5, with 7 bases matching TRBD1. V lost 5 bases to trimming and J lost 1 base; unmatched junction nucleotides: 8. Germline lookup yields CDR1 LNHDA and CDR2 SQIVND (reference sequence). The CDR3 extends over 16 amino acids. CDR3 loop: CASSPQDRVSNQPQHF. CDR3 DNA sequence: TGTGCCAGTAGTCCCCAAGACAGGGTAAGCAATCAGCCCCAGCATTTT. Full variable domain (remainder filled in from reference TRBV19 and TRBJ1-5): DGGITQSPKYLFRKEGQNVTLSCEQNLNHDAMYWYRQDPGQGLRLIYYSQIVNDFQKGDIAEGYSVSREKKESFPLTVTSAQKNPTAFYLCASSPQDRVSNQPQHFGDGTRLSIL.

This clonotype has a handful of counts. The CDR3 coding sequence is TGCAGCGTTGAAGACGCCGGGACCAACTCGTGGGAGCAGTACTTC. It translates to CSVEDAGTNSWEQYF. The genes are TRBV29-1 and TRBJ2-7, with D perhaps given as TRBD1 or TRBD2 (5 bases each). The CDR3 totals 15 residues. V was shortened by 0 bases and J by 7 bases, with 19 bases between the two germline ends. Germline loops: CDR1 SQVTM, CDR2 ANQGSEA.

This chain uses TRBV5-1 with TRBJ2-1, with 12 bases identical to TRBD2. J lost 4 bases, V lost 4 bases, and 9 bases had no gene match. The CDR3 length is 17 residues. The germline CDR1 and CDR2 sequences are SGHRS and YFSETQ. The CDR3 spells CASSRGLAGSLYNEQFF. The DNA for the CDR3 is TGCGCCAGCAGCCGCGGACTAGCGGGGAGTCTTTACAATGAGCAGTTCTTC.

The J gene is TRBJ1-6, the V gene TRBV3-1, with D unclear. V was trimmed by 5 bases and J by 7 bases, leaving 9 bases between them. Germline CDR1 is LGHDT and CDR2 is YNNKEL (reference sequence). CDR3 length: 13 amino acids. In DNA, the CDR3 is TGTGCCAGCAGCGGGCACCTAAATTCACCCCTCCACTTT. This encodes CASSGHLNSPLHF.

The sample holds many counts of this clonotype. The chain's CDR3 is CASSPGGNTDTQYF. As DNA, the CDR3 is TGTGCCAGCTCACCCGGGGGAAACACAGATACGCAGTATTTT. The genes are TRBV2 and TRBJ2-3, with a tentative D call TRBD2 (6 bases). The CDR3 contains 14 residues. With 8 bases removed from V and 2 bases from J, the gap between germline ends came to 14 bases. Per germline, CDR1 SNHLY and CDR2 FYNNEI.

This clonotype was recorded a few times. J is TRBJ1-6 and V is TRBV19, with 11 nucleotides matching TRBD1. The CDR3 sequence is 16 residues long. Germline CDR1 LNHDA, CDR2 SQIVND (reference sequence). Trimming removed 5 bases from V and 10 bases from J; junction bases left unmatched: 10. The CDR3 reads CASSSLGQGARSPLHF. CDR3 nucleotide sequence: TGTGCCAGTAGTTCCCTAGGACAGGGGGCAAGGTCACCCCTCCACTTT.

This clonotype was detected ten times or more. The gene calls are TRBV13 and TRBJ1-1; 9 bases map to TRBD1. The CDR3 length is 16 residues. Germline assignment: CDR1 PRHDT and CDR2 FYEKMQ (reference sequence). V lost 2 bases and J lost 4; bases outside the gene matches: 8. The chain's CDR3 is CASSLHRGQGPTEAFF. CDR3 DNA: TGTGCCAGCAGCTTACACAGGGGACAGGGCCCCACTGAAGCTTTCTTT.

This clonotype was counted only a few times. This sequence joins TRBV10-2 and TRBJ1-4; D is perhaps TRBD1 (5 bases). Germline-derived CDR1 and CDR2 are WSHSY and SAAADI. There are 14 residues in the CDR3. Trimming took off 8 bases at V and 6 bases at J, with 16 bases between the two ends. The CDR3 loop reads CASATGTFYEKLFF. DNA of the CDR3: TGCGCCAGCGCGACCGGGACTTTTTATGAAAAACTGTTTTTT.

This rearrangement joins TRBV19 to TRBJ1-5; TRBD1 is a possible D gene (5 bases). V dropped 8 bases and J dropped 5 bases, with 19 bases sitting between them. CDR1 and CDR2 from the germline V gene are LNHDA and SQIVND (reference sequence). The CDR3 runs 15 residues. The CDR3 reads CASLGRGSIDQPQHF. The CDR3 DNA sequence: TGTGCCAGTCTTGGGAGGGGATCTATCGATCAGCCCCAGCATTTT.

This chain uses TRBV5-4 with TRBJ2-3, with 10 bases identical to TRBD2. CDR3 size: 16 residues. V trimming: 0 bases; J trimming: 1 base; junction bases outside the gene matches: 2. Germline V lookup: CDR1 SGHNT, CDR2 YYREEE (reference sequence). The CDR3 DNA follows: TGTGCCAGCAGCTTGGGGGGGACTAGCGGCACAGATACGCAGTATTTT. It is translated as CASSLGGTSGTDTQYF.

This clonotype was recorded many times. The chain recombines TRBV29-1 with TRBJ1-5, with unresolved D. The V end was cut by 5 bases, the J end by 4 bases, with 12 bases between. Germline V gene sequence: CDR1 SQVTM, CDR2 ANQGSEA. The CDR3 has 13 residues. The CDR3 DNA is TGCAGCGTTCAGTGGCAGGCTAATCAGCCCCAGCATTTT. Its translation: CSVQWQANQPQHF. Together with reference TRBV29-1 and TRBJ1-5, the CDR3 gives the full variable domain: SAVISQKPSRDICQRGTSLTIQCQVDSQVTMMFWYRQQPGQSLTLIATANQGSEATYESGFVIDKFPISRPNLTFSTLTVSNMSPEDSSIYLCSVQWQANQPQHFGDGTRLSIL.

This clonotype was recorded a few times. The chain is built from TRBV28 and TRBJ1-5, with unresolved D. CDR3 length equals 15 residues. Trimming cost V 4 bases and J 0 bases, with 10 bases left between them. Per the germline V gene, CDR1 is MDHEN and CDR2 is SYDVKM. As DNA, the CDR3 is TGTGCCAGCAGTTGGTCGTATAGTAGCAATCAGCCCCAGCATTTT. Translation: CASSWSYSSNQPQHF.

V is TRBV9 and J is TRBJ1-1; 12 positions agree with TRBD1. CDR3 length equals 15 residues. Germline CDR1 reads SGDLS; CDR2 reads YYNGEE. V shed 4 bases, J shed 5 bases, and the junction held 6 bases outside the gene matches. The DNA for the CDR3 is TGTGCCAGCAGCAAGGGACAGGGGGCGACGACTGAAGCTTTCTTT. It encodes CASSKGQGATTEAFF.